This entry concerns a single TCR beta chain. The sample comes from a study of blood T cell repertoires in COVID-19. In the study overall: Samples came from the United States, Italy and Spain, spanning acute and convalescent COVID-19. Sample material is recorded as cDNA or gDNA derived from T cells, B-cell-depleted T cells, or PBMCs.

Germline V CDR1 and CDR2: LNHNV, YYDKDF (reference sequence). This CDR3 contains 15 residues. The V end was cut by 0 bases, the J end by 1 base, with 7 bases between. In the original processing: Counts of nucleated cells, estimated from reference gene primer amplification, were obtained. Clones were sequenced by immunoSEQ multiplex PCR, and TCRdb holds only the in-frame ones, with some missing. That table is the source of V, J and clone size, and D and trimming were worked out from the DNA. This table has some 150,000 clones, over 75% appearing once. The TCR was taken from a human donor in a cohort sampled during active COVID-19. V gene TRBV15 combines with J gene TRBJ1-3, with a possible D match to TRBD1 (6 bases). The sequenced sample was peripheral blood. Here the CDR3 reads CATSRDGTSGNTIYF. The CDR3 DNA follows: TGTGCCACCAGCAGAGATGGGACATCTGGAAACACCATATATTTT.